These 28 T cell receptor beta chains were sequenced from one sample in a study of blood T cell repertoires in COVID-19. Produced via immunoSEQ multiplex PCR; TCRdb's table is partial and in-frame only. This table has about 240,000 clones, around 85% appearing once. The sequencing sample was made of peripheral blood. The receptor set was obtained from a woman aged 80 or over with acute or convalescent COVID-19.

The chain is built from TRBV12-3 or TRBV12-4 and TRBJ2-1, with 9 bases that match TRBD2. The V and J ends lost 7 bases and 9 bases, in that order; junction bases with no gene match: 4. This CDR3 region has 12 residues. CDR3 nucleotides: TGTGCCAGCAACCGCGGGGGGGGTGAGCAGTTCTTC. Its translation is CASNRGGGEQFF.

The rearrangement joins TRBV6-5 to TRBJ2-7; TRBD1 aligns across 9 bases. This CDR3 has 15 amino acids. Germline V gives CDR1 MNHEY, CDR2 SVGAGI. With 0 bases clipped from V and 6 bases from J, the junction kept 6 bases outside the gene matches. The CDR3 DNA sequence: TGTGCCAGCAGTTACTCCGGGACAGGGTCTAGCGAGCAGTACTTC. Protein: CASSYSGTGSSEQYF.

This sequence joins TRBV30 and TRBJ1-6; D gene unclear. V was trimmed by 0 bases and J by 8 bases, leaving 11 bases between them. The germline V gene has CDR1 GTSNPN and CDR2 SVGIG (reference sequence). This CDR3 region has 14 residues. As DNA, the CDR3 is TGTGCCTGGAGTGTATACGGTTCGGATTCACCCCTCCACTTT. Translated: CAWSVYGSDSPLHF. Full variable domain (rest looked up from reference TRBV30 and TRBJ1-6): SQTIHQWPATLVQPVGSPLSLECTVEGTSNPNLYWYRQAAGRGLQLLFYSVGIGQISSEVPQNLSASRPQDRQFILSSKKLLLSDSGFYLCAWSVYGSDSPLHFGNGTRLTVT.

This clone was seen a single time. The rearrangement uses TRBV7-9 and TRBJ1-1; D call uncertain. Germline V gives CDR1 SEHNR, CDR2 FQNEAQ (reference sequence). The CDR3 contains 12 residues. Trimming pared 2 bases from V and 2 bases from J, leaving 3 bases between. The CDR3 DNA follows: TGTGCCAGCAGCTTATTAAACACTGAAGCTTTCTTT. It yields the protein CASSLLNTEAFF.

The chain is built from TRBV5-1 and TRBJ1-3; D is unclear. Trimming pared 0 bases from V and 0 bases from J, leaving 22 bases between. In germline, CDR1 is SGHRS, CDR2 YFSETQ. This CDR3 has 20 residues. CDR3 sequence (DNA): TGCGCCAGCAGCTTGGGTTTGACGGGATCAACCTTCAGCTCTGGAAACACCATATATTTT. This encodes CASSLGLTGSTFSSGNTIYF.

V is TRBV7-9 and J is TRBJ1-2; the D gene is possibly TRBD1 (5 bases). The V end lost 3 bases, the J end lost 3 bases, and 8 bases lay between the germline ends. Germline CDR1 reads SEHNR; CDR2 reads FQNEAQ (reference sequence). The CDR3 contains 13 residues. The DNA of the CDR3 is TGTGCCAGCAGCTTGTCGGGGGACTATGGCTACACCTTC. Its protein product is CASSLSGDYGYTF.

The V and J genes are TRBV5-1 and TRBJ1-2; D not certain. Germline V gene lookup returns CDR1 SGHRS and CDR2 YFSETQ. This CDR3 region has 12 residues. The V end lost 3 bases, the J end lost 5 bases, and 8 bases lay between the germline ends. In nucleotides, the CDR3 is TGCGCCAGCAGCTCCGACTTGTATGGCTACACCTTC. This gives the protein CASSSDLYGYTF.

The genes are TRBV5-4 and TRBJ1-2, with D tentatively TRBD1 (5 bases). Germline-derived CDR1 and CDR2 are SGHNT and YYREEE (reference sequence). This CDR3 region has 12 residues. Trimming removed 4 bases from V and 7 bases from J, with 11 bases in between. The CDR3 nucleotides read TGTGCCAGCAGCCCTCAGGGTCGTGGCTACACCTTC. This encodes CASSPQGRGYTF.

The rearrangement links TRBV9 to TRBJ2-3; TRBD1 matches 11 bases. Trimming took 3 bases from V and 4 from J; bases not matched to a gene: 10. This CDR3 is 17 amino acids long. Germline CDR1 reads SGDLS; CDR2 reads YYNGEE. The CDR3 is CASSERGQGAVADTQYF. CDR3 nucleotide sequence: TGTGCCAGCAGCGAGAGAGGACAGGGGGCAGTGGCAGATACGCAGTATTTT.

The CDR3 reads CASSPRTRPANIQYF. CDR3 in DNA: TGTGCCAGCAGTCCTCGGACTAGGCCGGCAAACATTCAGTACTTC. This rearrangement joins TRBV2 to TRBJ2-4, with TRBD2 matching over 7 bases. The CDR3 totals 15 residues. The germline V gene encodes CDR1 SNHLY and CDR2 FYNNEI. Trimming took 5 bases from V and 6 from J; bases not matched to a gene: 10. Full variable domain (missing parts from reference TRBV2 and TRBJ2-4): EPEVTQTPSHQVTQMGQEVILRCVPISNHLYFYWYRQILGQKVEFLVSFYNNEISEKSEIFDDQFSVERPDGSNFTLKIRSTKLEDSAMYFCASSPRTRPANIQYFGAGTRLSVL.

The chain employs TRBV3-1 (or the pseudogene TRBV3-2) and TRBJ2-3, with TRBD1 identical over 8 bases. This CDR3 spans 13 amino acids. Germline V CDR1 and CDR2: LGHDT, YNNKEL (reference sequence). The trim removed 1 base at V and 7 bases at J, leaving 1 base unmatched. The CDR3 reads CASSQGQGNTQYF. The DNA for the CDR3 is TGTGCCAGCAGCCAAGGACAGGGGAATACGCAGTATTTT.

The chain employs TRBV24-1 and TRBJ1-2; D may be TRBD1 (5 bases). The CDR3 length is 14 residues. The germline V gene encodes CDR1 KGHDR and CDR2 SFDVKD. Trimming stripped 1 base from V and 6 bases from J, with 11 bases between. The CDR3 spells CATSDFSRVDGYTF. The CDR3 DNA is TGTGCCACCAGTGATTTTTCCAGGGTTGATGGCTACACCTTC.

The CDR3 DNA reads as TGTGCCAGCAGTTCCAGACAGGGAGCGAACACCGGGGAGCTGTTTTTT. Its translation: CASSSRQGANTGELFF. The rearrangement uses TRBV6-5 and TRBJ2-2; 7 nucleotides agree with TRBD1. Germline values: CDR1 MNHEY, CDR2 SVGAGI. The V segment lost 4 bases and the J segment 0 bases; nucleotides outside the gene matches: 5. The CDR3 extends over 16 amino acids.

This clone has only one observation. The chain has TRBV7-8 and TRBJ2-4; the D gene is possibly TRBD2 (6 bases). CDR3 length: 15 amino acids. Between the trimmed V and J ends, which lost 0 bases and 3 bases, there was a span of 9 bases. CDR1 SGHVS and CDR2 FQNEAQ come from the germline V gene. The CDR3 DNA reads TGTGCCAGCAGCTTAGCGGGGGACTTCAAAAACATTCAGTACTTC. It encodes CASSLAGDFKNIQYF.

The rearrangement links TRBV25-1 to TRBJ2-1; 10 bases line up with TRBD1. Germline V gene lookup returns CDR1 MGHDK and CDR2 SYGVNS. CDR3 length equals 14 residues. With V trimmed by 9 bases and J by 6 bases, 8 bases remained unmatched. This CDR3 is CASSGTGDRNEQFF. DNA of the CDR3: TGTGCCAGTTCCGGGACAGGGGACCGCAATGAGCAGTTCTTC.

The V call is TRBV6-5, the J call TRBJ1-5; tentative D call: TRBD1 (6 bases). Trimming removed 6 bases from V and 4 bases from J, with 13 bases in between. Germline V gene lookup returns CDR1 MNHEY and CDR2 SVGAGI. The CDR3 covers 14 residues. The DNA of the CDR3 is TGTGCCAGCAGCCAAGACAGGTTTAATCAGCCCCAGCATTTT. Translating it yields CASSQDRFNQPQHF.

The chain joins TRBV19 to TRBJ1-5; D gene unclear. The CDR3 totals 12 residues. Germline assignment: CDR1 LNHDA and CDR2 SQIVND (reference sequence). The V gene lost 4 bases and the J gene lost 11 bases, with 12 bases spanning the gap. CDR3 in amino acids: CASSTIQSAQHF. The CDR3 DNA reads TGTGCCAGTAGTACGATCCAGAGCGCCCAGCATTTT. Looking up the rest from reference TRBV19 and TRBJ1-5 gives the full variable domain: DGGITQSPKYLFRKEGQNVTLSCEQNLNHDAMYWYRQDPGQGLRLIYYSQIVNDFQKGDIAEGYSVSREKKESFPLTVTSAQKNPTAFYLCASSTIQSAQHFGDGTRLSIL.

The chain carries TRBV6-4 and TRBJ2-1; 7 nucleotides match TRBD2. Germline lookup yields CDR1 MRHNA and CDR2 SNTAGT. The CDR3 is 14 amino acids. The junction had 9 bases not matched to a gene; V was cut back by 11 bases and J by 2 bases. The CDR3 sequence: CASGLGGAYNEQFF. The CDR3 coding sequence is TGTGCCTCCGGATTGGGGGGGGCCTACAATGAGCAGTTCTTC.

The rearrangement joins TRBV2 to TRBJ1-4; the D is unclear. This CDR3 spans 15 amino acids. V was cut by 5 bases and J by 5 bases, with 15 bases left in between. Per the germline V gene, CDR1 is SNHLY and CDR2 is FYNNEI. The DNA of the CDR3 is TGTGCCAGCAGTCTCCAGACCGACACAAATGAAAAACTGTTTTTT. Its protein is CASSLQTDTNEKLFF. The full variable domain, its missing parts supplied by reference TRBV2 and TRBJ1-4, is EPEVTQTPSHQVTQMGQEVILRCVPISNHLYFYWYRQILGQKVEFLVSFYNNEISEKSEIFDDQFSVERPDGSNFTLKIRSTKLEDSAMYFCASSLQTDTNEKLFFGSGTQLSVL.

The chain uses TRBV15 and TRBJ2-3; the D gene is possibly TRBD2 (6 bases). The CDR3 loop spans 16 amino acids. Germline assignment: CDR1 LNHNV and CDR2 YYDKDF (reference sequence). Trimming pared 6 bases from V and 6 bases from J, leaving 22 bases between. The CDR3 loop reads CATSSWVGGARDTQYF. The DNA for the CDR3 is TGTGCCACCAGTAGTTGGGTCGGGGGTGCGAGGGATACGCAGTATTTT.

V usage is TRBV9 and J usage is TRBJ1-3; TRBD1 is a possible D gene (5 bases). Germline values: CDR1 SGDLS, CDR2 YYNGEE. V was trimmed by 3 bases and J by 3 bases, leaving 10 bases between them. The CDR3 runs to 14 residues. The CDR3 is CASSGGQVGNTIYF. Written as DNA, the CDR3 is TGTGCCAGCAGCGGGGGCCAGGTTGGAAACACCATATATTTT.

The chain links TRBV14 to TRBJ1-3, with no clear D. The CDR3 has 16 residues. Per the germline V gene, CDR1 is SGHDN and CDR2 is FVKESK. V gave up 1 base and J gave up 0 bases, with 10 bases separating them. CDR3 sequence reads: CASSQAGLGSGNTIYF. CDR3 bases: TGTGCCAGCAGCCAAGCAGGACTCGGCTCTGGAAACACCATATATTTT.

This CDR3 is CASSQGGQVNQPQHF. As DNA, the CDR3 is TGTGCCAGCAGCCAAGGGGGACAAGTTAATCAGCCCCAGCATTTT. The chain employs TRBV3-1 (or the pseudogene TRBV3-2) and TRBJ1-5; D perhaps matches TRBD1 (6 bases). The germline V gene has CDR1 LGHDT and CDR2 YNNKEL (reference sequence). Trimming stripped 1 base from V and 4 bases from J, with 11 bases between. The CDR3 covers 15 residues.

J is TRBJ1-2 and V is TRBV9, with TRBD1 matching 8 bases. Germline V gene sequence: CDR1 SGDLS, CDR2 YYNGEE. This CDR3 is built from 15 residues. V trimming: 3 bases; J trimming: 8 bases; junction bases outside the gene matches: 12. CDR3 region: CASSEGPLTGVGYTF. CDR3 bases: TGTGCCAGCAGCGAGGGGCCCCTGACAGGGGTCGGCTACACCTTC.

The chain combines TRBV11-2 with TRBJ1-3; D ambiguous. The CDR3 totals 17 residues. V was clipped by 1 base and J by 0 bases, with 13 bases between them. Germline V CDR1 and CDR2: SGHAT, FQNNGV. CDR3: CASSLATTPYSGNTIYF. CDR3 in DNA: TGTGCCAGCAGCTTAGCCACTACGCCCTACTCTGGAAACACCATATATTTT.

The J gene is TRBJ2-7, the V gene TRBV5-8; TRBD1 might be the D (5 bases). Germline loops: CDR1 SGHTS, CDR2 YDEGEE. The CDR3 sequence is 15 residues long. The germline V and J ends were trimmed by 3 bases and 1 base, with 14 bases remaining between them. The CDR3 sequence is CASSSRAVKSYEQYF. The DNA for the CDR3 is TGTGCCAGCAGCTCCAGGGCGGTAAAGTCCTACGAGCAGTACTTC. The full variable domain, its missing parts supplied by reference TRBV5-8 and TRBJ2-7, is EAGVTQSPTHLIKTRGQQATLRCSPISGHTSVYWYQQALGLGLQFLLWYDEGEERNRGNFPPRFSGRQFPNYSSELNVNALELEDSALYLCASSSRAVKSYEQYFGPGTRLTVT.

The gene calls are TRBV12-3 or TRBV12-4 and TRBJ2-2, with D perhaps matching TRBD2 (6 bases). The CDR3 length is 13 residues. Trimming took off 6 bases at V and 4 bases at J, with 9 bases between the two ends. The chain's CDR3 is CASRFGGTGELFF. The CDR3 DNA is TGTGCCAGCAGATTCGGGGGCACCGGGGAGCTGTTTTTT.

The V and J genes are TRBV5-1 and TRBJ1-1; unclear D gene. CDR1 and CDR2 (germline): SGHRS, YFSETQ. Trimming shortened V by 4 bases and J by 1 base, and 8 bases separated the two germline ends. This CDR3 has 13 residues. The CDR3 region has the DNA TGCGCCAGCAGCGTGACACCGAACACTGAAGCTTTCTTT. It encodes CASSVTPNTEAFF.